The text below deals with one T cell receptor beta chain. No antigen is known for it. Base qualities were left out, and no much larger clone turns up one base away. This specimen comes from a study of regulatory T cells in long-lasting Graves disease (dated by TCRdb to about 2021). About the investigation overall: Antithyroid drugs had been taken for less than 3 months by newly diagnosed Graves' disease patients. This study used TCR sequencing and RNA sequencing of peripheral blood to compare persistent Graves' disease patients against newly diagnosed Graves' disease patients. The study took place in China and was registered as a clinical trial. TCR sequencing covered some 13 persistent and 20 newly diagnosed Graves' disease patients, around 35 samples in total. The paper as a whole reports these results and caveats: The authors acknowledged the small sample size as a limitation that may reduce accuracy. Persistent disease showed preferential use of TRBV28, TRBJ1-2 and TRBJ2-5, whereas newly diagnosed disease favored TRBV20-1 and TRBJ2-1. Only the TCR beta chain was sequenced and analyzed. Compared with newly diagnosed patients, persistent Graves' disease patients had lower TCR Shannon entropy and fewer highly expanded clones, which suggests clonal expansion. Because the primary lesion, thyroid tissue, could not be accessed, the study looked at peripheral blood alone. Persistent patients shared more public clonotypes among themselves (2,741) than newly diagnosed patients did (approximately 870).

The meaning of the sample's time point label: newly diagnosed GD, antithyroid drugs for less than 3 months. For both TCR sequencing and RNA sequencing, RNA was extracted from PBMCs using TRIzol. The diagnosis of Graves' disease followed American Thyroid Association guidelines. Patients were recruited from an endocrinology department in Xi'an, China. Each patient gave 7.5 to 10 milliliters of peripheral blood, collected in an EDTA anticoagulant tube. Ficoll Paque Plus density gradient separation was used to isolate PBMCs, and no further T cell sorting was performed. An Agilent 2100 Bioanalyzer and agarose gel were used to assess RNA quality, and a NanoDrop 2000 was used to measure RNA concentration. The library was generated by multiplex PCR. The data were produced on an Illumina HiSeq 4000. To build TCR beta libraries, CDR3 regions were amplified by Arm-PCR using iRepertoire HTBI primers. Gel purification was performed on PCR products prior to sequencing. The source study handled its data this way. Gene usage analysis of CDR3 amino acid clonotypes used the roughly 60 TRBV and 11 to 15 TRBJ segments found across samples. COPE and FqMerger were used to merge filtered high-quality paired reads into contigs. Contigs were aligned with BLAST to IMGT TRBV, TRBD and TRBJ reference genes, and CDR3 was defined per IMGT. Any clonotype with a frequency above 0.1% was classified as a highly expanded clone. Shannon entropy served as the measure of repertoire diversity, while the Gini coefficient captured V-J evenness. Clonotypes shared by more than one individual were considered public. TCRdb applied fastp at Q25 and MiXCR to the public reads, then kept only in-frame beta chains. Identical CDR3 proteins give one entry, which carries the most common genes and DNA. For this entry, the V and J calls and clone size follow TCRdb and not the study's own pipeline. This sample gives 360,000 or so distinct CDR3 sequences in total; about 11% of them show up just once. The ten largest clones take up approximately 19% of the sample.

V drops 3 bases and J drops 6 bases, leaving 15 bases in between. The CDR3 has 16 amino acids, counting the end cysteine and phenylalanine. Only the CDR3 DNA stays, 48 bases, in frame from base 1. This same sample was also part of a study on T cells in Graves' hyperthyroidism and ophthalmopathy. The second publication reports: Graves' hyperthyroidism was defined as stable when no progression to ophthalmopathy occurred over 18 months of follow-up. The hyperthyroidism patients were between 18 and 65 years old and newly diagnosed, with a disease duration of less than 2 months. Patients with uncontrolled infections, other autoimmune diseases, pregnancy or lactation were excluded. Diagnoses relied on clinical symptoms, serum thyroxine and TRAb, thyroid ultrasound and orbital computed tomography. The TCR CDR3 was subjected to a first round of RT-PCR using the HTBI primer set and the Qiagen OneStep RT-PCR kit. Most expanded thyroid clonotypes (frequency above 0.001) were also detected in blood, a finding suggesting that blood repertoires may reflect thyroid immune responses. A model built on a 13 V-J signature distinguished ophthalmopathy from stable hyperthyroidism, reaching 87.88% sensitivity and about 81% specificity in cross-validation and 80%/75% in testing. In validation, progression to ophthalmopathy was predicted by the model with around 71% sensitivity and 72% to 85% specificity, a median of approximately 6.5 months before onset. To identify distinguishing TCR V-J signatures, a discovery cohort of about 100 patients was used, comprising some 45 with Graves' ophthalmopathy and 55 to 65 with stable Graves' hyperthyroidism. Prospective prediction of ophthalmopathy was tested in an independent validation cohort consisting of 18 hyperthyroidism patients and about 17 patients who later progressed to ophthalmopathy. The 80 to 100 discovery patients were randomly divided into training and test sets at a 7:3 ratio. Thyroid tissue and blood T-cell repertoires from six Graves' hyperthyroidism patients were also compared in the study. Following sampling, methimazole starting at 30 mg daily was given to hyperthyroidism patients, and high-dose intravenous methylprednisolone was given to ophthalmopathy patients. Libraries were constructed in a second round of multiplex PCR, after which size selection and purification were performed. Paired-end sequencing of the libraries was performed with 100 bp reads on an Illumina HiSeq2000. Raw data were processed with SOAPnuke, discarding reads with adapters, uncalled bases, mean Phred below 15, or no exact constant-primer or identifier match. COPE v1.2.5 was used to merge high-quality paired reads, and clonotypes were defined as unique nucleotide sequences. Clonotypes were aligned to IMGT TRBV, TRBD and TRBJ reference segments using MiTCR v1.1. The analysis was restricted to V-J combinations with a frequency above 0.0001, which together covered 99.2% of the repertoires. A TCS score was defined as the ratio between F50 (clonal expansion) and ExV (chaos), using BLOSUM62-based TCRdist between CDR3 peptides within each V-J. Welch's t-statistics and random forest reduced approximately 520 V-J features to about 13, which were used in a naive Bayes classifier (R e1071). No statistical method was used to set the sample size in advance, and investigators knew the group allocation. The paper describes TCR Vbeta CDR3 sequencing of about 140 peripheral blood samples, made up of roughly 40 ophthalmopathy patients, over 70 hyperthyroidism patients and 17 progressor patients.

The sequenced sample was peripheral blood mononuclear cells (PBMCs), obtained at new diagnosis, from a patient treated with antithyroid drugs. The sequence came from a woman under 30 with Graves disease. Donor details come from another sample of the same person, matched by shared clones. Recombination linked TRBV12-3 or TRBV12-4 to TRBJ1-6; confidence is insufficient to name the D gene. The CDR3 region reads CASSLGGDHINSPLHF. Here is the DNA: TGTGCCAGCAGTTTGGGTGGGGATCACATTAATTCACCCCTCCACTTT.